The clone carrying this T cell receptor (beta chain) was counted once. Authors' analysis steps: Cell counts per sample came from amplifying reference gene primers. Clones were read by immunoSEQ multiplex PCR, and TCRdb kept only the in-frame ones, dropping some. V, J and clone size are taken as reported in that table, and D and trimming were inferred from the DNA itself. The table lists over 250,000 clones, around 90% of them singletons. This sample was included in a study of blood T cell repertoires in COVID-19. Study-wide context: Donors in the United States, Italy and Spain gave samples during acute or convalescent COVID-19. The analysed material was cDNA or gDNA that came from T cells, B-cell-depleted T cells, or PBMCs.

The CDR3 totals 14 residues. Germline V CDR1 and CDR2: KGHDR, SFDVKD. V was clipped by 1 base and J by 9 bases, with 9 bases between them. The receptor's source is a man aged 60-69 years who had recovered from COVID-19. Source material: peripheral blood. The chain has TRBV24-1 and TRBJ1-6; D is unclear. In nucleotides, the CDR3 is TGTGCCACCAGTGATTTAGTTTTCGGTTCACCCCTCCACTTT. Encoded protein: CATSDLVFGSPLHF.